The present TCR beta chain was sequenced within a study of OX40 agonist ivuxolimab in advanced cancers. The wider study: Patients received ivuxolimab, an intravenous treatment, every 2 weeks at 0.01 to 10 mg/kg.

The assay was immunoSEQ multiplex PCR, and TCRdb's table has in-frame clones only and misses some. The repertoire holds 55,000 to 70,000 clones, with about 86% as singletons. Study outcomes and limitations: What antigens the expanded peripheral T cells recognized was never established. Both blood CD4+ and CD8+ T cells showed clonal growth by week 6 at 0.1 to 3.0 mg/kg.

Systemic immunosuppression or autoimmune disease history was grounds to exclude patients. A remark on this clone: Antigen: not known.

CDR1 is SGHVS and CDR2 is FNYEAQ in the germline V gene. The CDR3 has 16 amino acids. Losses at the gene ends were 5 bases for V and 3 bases for J; bases not matched to a gene: 10. The specimen comprised CD4+ or CD8+ T cells sorted from blood, sampled in a trial of the OX40 agonist ivuxolimab. This chain joins TRBV7-6 and TRBJ2-3, with 8 nucleotides matching TRBD2. The clonotype was recovered from an adult with an advanced solid tumor such as melanoma, head and neck, liver or kidney cancer. The CDR3, as DNA: TGTGCCAGCAGCCTACTCGGGGGGGGGTGGACAGATACGCAGTATTTT. Its translation is CASSLLGGGWTDTQYF.